Sequencing of this TCR beta chain was carried out in a study of glioma-infiltrating T cells after dendritic cell vaccination. Study overall: Dendritic cell vaccination trial patients had either newly diagnosed or recurrent glioblastoma. Dendritic cells derived from monocytes and pulsed with autologous tumor lysate formed the vaccine.

Only in-frame clones appear in the TCRdb table, and some are missing; sequencing was by immunoSEQ multiplex PCR. The profile covers fewer than 85,000 clones, with roughly 82% appearing a single time and around 2.3% taken by the ten largest. CDR3 length equals 17 residues. Trimming shortened V by 5 bases and J by 3 bases, and 22 bases separated the two germline ends. Germline-derived CDR1 and CDR2 are SGHAT and FQNNGV. This specimen consisted of blood, obtained before dendritic cell vaccination. This sequence joins TRBV11-2 and TRBJ1-1; D remains unclear. This clonotype originated in a human donor with glioblastoma. The DNA for the CDR3 is TGTGCCAGCAGCCGTACTTGGGTCAAGATCGGGGACACTGAAGCTTTCTTT. It specifies CASSRTWVKIGDTEAFF.